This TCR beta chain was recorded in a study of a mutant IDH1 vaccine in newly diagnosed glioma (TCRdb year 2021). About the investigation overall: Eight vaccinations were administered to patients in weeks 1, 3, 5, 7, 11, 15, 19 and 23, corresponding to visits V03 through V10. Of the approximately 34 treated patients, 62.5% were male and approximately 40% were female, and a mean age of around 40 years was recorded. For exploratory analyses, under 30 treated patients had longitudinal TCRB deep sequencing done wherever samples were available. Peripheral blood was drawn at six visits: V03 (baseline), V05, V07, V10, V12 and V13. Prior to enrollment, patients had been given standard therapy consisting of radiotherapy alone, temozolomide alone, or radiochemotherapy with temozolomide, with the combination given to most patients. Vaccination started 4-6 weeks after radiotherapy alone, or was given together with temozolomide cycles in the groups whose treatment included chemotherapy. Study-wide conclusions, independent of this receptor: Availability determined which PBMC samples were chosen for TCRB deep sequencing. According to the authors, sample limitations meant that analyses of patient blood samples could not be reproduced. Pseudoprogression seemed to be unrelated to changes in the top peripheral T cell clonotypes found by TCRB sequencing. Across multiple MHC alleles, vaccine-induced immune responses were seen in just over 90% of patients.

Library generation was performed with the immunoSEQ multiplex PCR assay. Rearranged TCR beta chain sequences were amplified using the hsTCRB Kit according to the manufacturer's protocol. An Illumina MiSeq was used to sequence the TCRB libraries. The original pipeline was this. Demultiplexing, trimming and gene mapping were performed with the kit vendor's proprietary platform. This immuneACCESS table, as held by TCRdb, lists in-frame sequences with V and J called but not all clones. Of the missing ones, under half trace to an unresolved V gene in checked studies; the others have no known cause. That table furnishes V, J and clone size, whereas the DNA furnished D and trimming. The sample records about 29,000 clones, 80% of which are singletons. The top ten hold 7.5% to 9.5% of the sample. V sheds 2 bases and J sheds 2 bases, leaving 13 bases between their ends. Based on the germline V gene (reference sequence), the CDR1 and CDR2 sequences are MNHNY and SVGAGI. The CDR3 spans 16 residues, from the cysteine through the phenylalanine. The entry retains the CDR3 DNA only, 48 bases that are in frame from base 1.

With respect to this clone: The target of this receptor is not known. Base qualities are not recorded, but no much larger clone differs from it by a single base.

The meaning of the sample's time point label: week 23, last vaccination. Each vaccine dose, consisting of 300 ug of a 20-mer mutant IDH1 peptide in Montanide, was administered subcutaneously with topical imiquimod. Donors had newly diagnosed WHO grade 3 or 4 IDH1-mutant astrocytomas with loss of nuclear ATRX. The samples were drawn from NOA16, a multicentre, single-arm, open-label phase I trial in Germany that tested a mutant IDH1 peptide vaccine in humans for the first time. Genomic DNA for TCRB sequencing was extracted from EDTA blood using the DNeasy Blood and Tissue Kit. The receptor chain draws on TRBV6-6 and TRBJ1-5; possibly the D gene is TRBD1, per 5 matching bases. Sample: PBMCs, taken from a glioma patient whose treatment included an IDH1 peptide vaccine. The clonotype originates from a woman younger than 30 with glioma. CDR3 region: CASSYREKGGNQPQHF. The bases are TGTGCCAGCAGTTACCGAGAAAAAGGGGGCAATCAGCCCCAGCATTTT.